This is a list of T cell receptor beta chains from one sample in a study of T cells in Graves' hyperthyroidism and ophthalmopathy. TCRdb called the multiplex PCR reads again in MiXCR, with one record for every CDR3 protein. The sample comprises 350,000 to 400,000 distinct CDR3 sequences, less than 20% of which are singletons, and 35% to 45% rests with the top ten. The sample consisted of blood. Source of these receptors: a man aged 18 to 30 with Graves' ophthalmopathy. The CDR3 runs from the conserved cysteine through the conserved F or W. Each record gives: clone size, J gene, CDR3 length, D gene, V gene, CDR3 DNA, CDR3 protein. A D gene is named only where the DNA matches it firmly. Only part of the rows carry a size: once, few, many, or a class if the clone is expanded.

- | TRBJ2-3 | 19 | TRBD2 | TRBV27 | TGTGCCAGCAGTTTATCCTCCGGGCCACTAGCGGGGAGCACAGATACGCAGTATTTT | CASSLSSGPLAGSTDTQYF
many | TRBJ2-7 | 15 | TRBD1 | TRBV7-9 | TGTGCCAGCAGCGTTCCGGGACAGGGGTCCTACGAGCAGTACTTC | CASSVPGQGSYEQYF
many | TRBJ1-1 | 13 | - | TRBV3-1 | TGTGCCAGCAGCCAAGAGGGGGGGCTTGTAGCTTTCTTT | CASSQEGGLVAFF
many | TRBJ2-2 | 15 | TRBD1 | TRBV27 | TGTGCCAGCAGTGACCGGGACAGTAACACCGGGGAGCTGTTTTTT | CASSDRDSNTGELFF
- | TRBJ1-1 | 17 | - | TRBV2 | TGTGCCAGCAGTAGTAGGGGACTCGGGCAGCTGAACACTGAAGCTTTCTTT | CASSSRGLGQLNTEAFF
few | TRBJ1-4 | 16 | - | TRBV20-1 | TGCAGTGCTAGTCGTACCAGGGGAGACGGTAATGAAAAACTGTTTTTT | CSASRTRGDGNEKLFF
few | TRBJ2-1 | 12 | TRBD2 | TRBV7-9 | TGTGCCAGCAGCGGACTAGCGAATGAGCAGTTCTTC | CASSGLANEQFF
- | TRBJ2-7 | 11 | - | TRBV7-3 | TGTGCCAGCAGCGCAGGGGACGAGCAGTACTTC | CASSAGDEQYF
- | TRBJ2-3 | 15 | TRBD1 | TRBV6-2/TRBV6-3 | TGTGCCAGCAGAGCACTCGGGACAGCTAGAGATACGCAGTATTTT | CASRALGTARDTQYF
- | TRBJ2-7 | 14 | TRBD1 | TRBV24-1 | TGTGCCACCAGTGTGGGGGACAGACCCTACGAGCAGTACTTC | CATSVGDRPYEQYF
- | TRBJ2-5 | 16 | TRBD2 | TRBV7-9 | TGTGCCAGCAGCCAAGATCTGACTAGCGGACCGGAGACCCAGTACTTC | CASSQDLTSGPETQYF
- | TRBJ2-6 | 16 | - | TRBV28 | TGTGCCAGCAGTTTTTGGCAGAGCTCTGGGGCCAACGTCCTGGCTTTC | CASSFWQSSGANVLAF
- | TRBJ1-2 | 13 | TRBD1 | TRBV29-1 | TGCAGCGTTGGGGCAGGGGGTATCTATGGCTACACCTTC | CSVGAGGIYGYTF
many | TRBJ2-5 | 12 | - | TRBV6-2/TRBV6-3 | TGTGCCAGCAGGTATAACCAAGAGACCCAGTACTTC | CASRYNQETQYF
- | TRBJ2-6 | 15 | - | TRBV7-8 | TGTGCCAGCTTTTACGGTGCGTCTGGGGCCAACGTCCTGACTTTC | CASFYGASGANVLTF
few | TRBJ2-7 | 15 | TRBD2 | TRBV6-2/TRBV6-3 | TGTGCCAGCAGCTCACTCCCTAGCGGGGTAAACGAGCAGTACTTC | CASSSLPSGVNEQYF
many | TRBJ2-2 | 11 | - | TRBV2 | TGTGCCAGCAGTGTTATCGGGGAGCTGTTTTTT | CASSVIGELFF
- | TRBJ2-6 | 15 | - | TRBV20-1 | TGCAGTGCTTGGGGGGGGCACGCTGGGGCCAACGTCCTGACTTTC | CSAWGGHAGANVLTF
many | TRBJ1-5 | 17 | - | TRBV27 | TGTGCCAGCAGTTTGAGGGAGTCCCTGGGTAGCAATCAGCCCCAGCATTTT | CASSLRESLGSNQPQHF
many | TRBJ2-7 | 15 | TRBD1 | TRBV9 | TGTGCCAGCAGCGAGGGGACAGGGGCCCCCTACGAGCAGTACTTC | CASSEGTGAPYEQYF
few | TRBJ2-5 | 20 | TRBD1 | TRBV24-1 | TGTGCCACCAGTGATCCGACCTTTCCCCAGGGACAGCTCCCGTCAGAGACCCAGTACTTC | CATSDPTFPQGQLPSETQYF
many | TRBJ1-3 | 15 | TRBD1 | TRBV12-3/TRBV12-4 | TGTGCCAGCAGTTACATCAGGGGGAACGGAAACACCATATATTTT | CASSYIRGNGNTIYF
many | TRBJ1-2 | 17 | TRBD1 | TRBV5-5 | TGTGCCAGCAGCCCGGGGACAGGGGGCTACTCCCCCTATGGCTACACCTTC | CASSPGTGGYSPYGYTF
few | TRBJ1-1 | 14 | TRBD1 | TRBV6-1 | TGTGCCAGCAGCCGGGACAGGGGGCAGTTGGAAGTTTTCTTT | CASSRDRGQLEVFF
few | TRBJ1-1 | 16 | TRBD1 | TRBV9 | TGTGCCAGCAGCGTAAGGGGACAGGGGGCGACCACTGAAGCTTTCTTT | CASSVRGQGATTEAFF
- | TRBJ2-3 | 14 | - | TRBV5-6 | TGTGCCAGCAGCTGGCAGACACTAACAAATACGCAGTATTTT | CASSWQTLTNTQYF
many | TRBJ1-5 | 14 | TRBD1 | TRBV27 | TGTGCCAGCAGTATGACAGGGAACAATCAGCCCCAGCATTTT | CASSMTGNNQPQHF
- | TRBJ1-6 | 14 | - | TRBV12-3/TRBV12-4 | TGTGCCAGCAGTTCAACAGGGAACTATTCACCCCTCCACTTT | CASSSTGNYSPLHF
few | TRBJ2-1 | 15 | - | TRBV3-1 | TGTGCCAGCAGCCCGCCAGGGGTTAGCCCCAATGAGCAGTTCTTC | CASSPPGVSPNEQFF
many | TRBJ1-1 | 13 | - | TRBV7-2 | TGTGCCAGCAGCTTAGTAAGGGGGTCTGAAGCTTTCTTT | CASSLVRGSEAFF
many | TRBJ1-1 | 15 | TRBD1 | TRBV11-2 | TGTGCCAGCAGCTTAATTTGGCAGGGGGACACTGAAGCTTTCTTT | CASSLIWQGDTEAFF
many | TRBJ2-1 | 15 | TRBD1 | TRBV9 | TGTGCCAGCAGCAAGCGAGGACAGGGGTACAATGAGCAGTTCTTC | CASSKRGQGYNEQFF
- | TRBJ2-5 | 15 | - | TRBV19 | TGTGCCAGTAGTATATTGTGGGGTGCCGGAGAGACCCAGTACTTC | CASSILWGAGETQYF
- | TRBJ2-1 | 16 | TRBD1 | TRBV24-1 | TGTGCCACCAGTGACCCCACAGGGGGCAAGGTTAATGAGCAGTTCTTC | CATSDPTGGKVNEQFF
many | TRBJ1-2 | 12 | - | TRBV2 | TGTGCCAGCAGTTACGAGGGGGATGGCTACACCTTC | CASSYEGDGYTF
- | TRBJ2-1 | 15 | TRBD2 | TRBV14 | TGTGCCAGCAGCCCGGACTGGCGGGGGAGGAATGAGCAGTTCTTC | CASSPDWRGRNEQFF
many | TRBJ2-4 | 14 | - | TRBV12-3/TRBV12-4 | TGTGCCAGCAGTTTTGTGGGTGTTGGGAACATTCAGTACTTC | CASSFVGVGNIQYF
many | TRBJ1-3 | 17 | - | TRBV11-2 | TGTGCCAGCAGCGACGTAACGAATTGGGGGTCTGGAAACACCATATATTTT | CASSDVTNWGSGNTIYF
many | TRBJ2-5 | 13 | TRBD1 | TRBV2 | TGTGCCAGCCGGGACAGGGGTGGAGAGACCCAGTACTTC | CASRDRGGETQYF
- | TRBJ2-4 | 17 | - | TRBV11-1 | TGTGCCAGCAGCTTAGGGTTGGGGGTCCAAGCCAAAAACATTCAGTACTTC | CASSLGLGVQAKNIQYF
many | TRBJ1-2 | 15 | TRBD1 | TRBV12-3/TRBV12-4 | TGTGCCAGCAGTACGGACAGGATAGCTAACTATGGCTACACCTTC | CASSTDRIANYGYTF
few | TRBJ1-2 | 12 | TRBD1 | TRBV24-1 | TGTGCCACCAGTGAGGGACAGCTTGGCTACACCTTC | CATSEGQLGYTF
- | TRBJ2-1 | 11 | TRBD1 | TRBV7-9 | TGTGCCAGCAGCATGGGACAGGGGTCCTTCTTC | CASSMGQGSFF
- | TRBJ1-3 | 15 | - | TRBV6-5 | TGTGCCAGCAGTTACGATGGTGTCCAAGGAAACACCATATATTTT | CASSYDGVQGNTIYF
- | TRBJ1-4 | 16 | TRBD1 | TRBV15 | TGTGCCACCAGCAGAGGAGGGACAGGGGCGGATGAAAAACTGTTTTTT | CATSRGGTGADEKLFF
- | TRBJ1-3 | 15 | - | TRBV5-1 | TGCGCCAGCAGCTTGGCTTCAGGGGTTGGAAACACCATATATTTT | CASSLASGVGNTIYF
- | TRBJ2-3 | 18 | TRBD1 | TRBV7-9 | TGTGCCAGCAGTACCGTGACCCCAGACAGGGGGGGCACAGATACGCAGTATTTT | CASSTVTPDRGGTDTQYF
few | TRBJ1-2 | 16 | - | TRBV4-1 | TGCGCCAGCAGCCAAGGTGAGGGCAGACCTAACTATGGCTACACCTTC | CASSQGEGRPNYGYTF
few | TRBJ2-7 | 17 | - | TRBV20-1 | TGCAGTGCTAGACCCCTGGTAGGAGGGACATCCCGATACGAGCAGTACTTC | CSARPLVGGTSRYEQYF
many | TRBJ1-2 | 15 | TRBD1 | TRBV2 | TGTGCCAGCACCCTTACCGGGACAGGGATGGATGGCTACACCTTC | CASTLTGTGMDGYTF
many | TRBJ2-7 | 12 | - | TRBV24-1 | TGTGCCACCAGTCCAGGGGGGCACGAGCAGTACTTC | CATSPGGHEQYF
- | TRBJ2-3 | 14 | - | TRBV6-1 | TGTGCCAGCAGTGATCGGGGGAACACAGATACGCAGTATTTT | CASSDRGNTDTQYF
once | TRBJ2-7 | 13 | - | TRBV9 | TGTGCCAGCAGCGTAGGGGATACCTACGAGCAGTACTTC | CASSVGDTYEQYF
- | TRBJ1-4 | 15 | - | TRBV11-2 | TGTGCCAGCAGCCCCCTTAGGGGGGGGAGTGAAAAACTGTTTTTT | CASSPLRGGSEKLFF
many | TRBJ2-3 | 14 | - | TRBV7-9 | TGTGCCAGCAGCTTAAGGGGTTTCACAGATACGCAGTATTTT | CASSLRGFTDTQYF